This T cell receptor (beta chain) was sequenced for a study of T cell responses to AZD1222 COVID-19 vaccine listed by TCRdb under 2021. Some background on the complete study: Because spike-specific TCR depth and breadth did not differ between the two schedules, AZD1222 recipients who got a second dose at roughly 4 weeks were pooled with those who got a second dose at roughly 12 weeks. A total of more than 230 trial participants underwent TCR sequencing, of whom 207 had received two doses of AZD1222 and some 25 had received two doses of the MenACWY control vaccine. Trial participants were enrolled by age into 18-55, 56-69 and 70-plus year subgroups, with roughly 160, 29 and 62 TCR-sequenced participants respectively.

Points on this clone: Its antigen remains unidentified. Per-nucleotide qualities are absent, and no much larger clonotype sits a single base away.

On the study overall, not on this receptor specifically: Epitopes outside the regions mutated in the B.1.351 and B.1.1.7 variants were reportedly recognized by nearly half of the unique spike-specific TCRs. Participants were mostly white British and included more females than males, and it was suggested by the authors that clonal diversity may have been underestimated. Only 5 to 7 AZD1222 recipients were SARS-CoV-2 seropositive at baseline, limiting conclusions about previously exposed vaccinees. In the small 56-69-year group, the increase in depth fell short of significance, most likely because of low power. Vaccine-associated CD4 TCRs spanned the whole spike protein, with dominant responses in regions 160-218 and 743-854. Spike-specific TCR breadth and depth rose significantly after two AZD1222 doses compared with day 0 and with MenACWY recipients. Because no day 14 peak-response samples were available, repertoires were characterized only after the peak T cell response.

The CDR3 regions of human TCRbeta chains were analyzed by immunosequencing. Per the original workflow: TCRs in the repertoires were matched against a reference library of SARS-CoV-2-specific TCRs that had been generated with the MIRA antigen-specificity platform. Breadth was defined as the fraction of unique TCRs that were SARS-CoV-2-associated. Depth was defined as the fraction of total T cells that were SARS-CoV-2-associated. Each spike-specific TCR was assigned to its reactive spike region and to a CD4 or CD8 class using the MIRA data. Log10-transformed breadth and depth values were compared by one-way ANOVA with Sidak's multiple comparisons tests. TCRdb mirrors the immuneACCESS table, restricted to in-frame sequences. Some clones are absent from its copies; in checked studies, under half trace to an unresolved V gene, and the reason for the others is unknown. V and J calls and clone size follow that table, whereas D and trimming were derived from the DNA. The sample table holds 110,000 to 150,000 clones, of which 80% to 95% were seen once. The ten largest clones represent approximately 1.5% of the sample.

Counted from cysteine to phenylalanine, this CDR3 has 15 amino acids. CDR3 DNA only is kept here, 45 bases in frame from base 1. Clipping removes 6 bases from V and 6 bases from J, with 8 as the unmatched junction base count. The germline V gene (reference sequence) sets CDR1 to MNHEY and CDR2 to SMNVEV. Taken with the paper, the label for time point translates to: baseline before first vaccination. Vaccinee samples came from UK trials COV001 and COV002, including a single-blind randomized controlled phase 2/3 trial of AZD1222 (ChAdOx1 nCoV-19) in healthy adults. For TCRbeta chain sequencing, PBMC samples from trial participants were taken at day 0 and at day 28 after the second dose.

The sequence came from an adult in good health. Sequencing used peripheral blood, obtained on day 0 of AZD1222 vaccination. The rearrangement combines TRBV27 with TRBJ1-5, and 10 junctional nucleotides match TRBD1. CDR3 protein: CASSPGTGERQPQHF. The bases read TGTGCCAGCAGCCCCGGGACAGGGGAGCGTCAGCCCCAGCATTTT.